This T cell receptor (beta chain) was sequenced in a study of T cells after yellow fever vaccination. Across the whole study: Preparing low-cell-number fractions relied on SMART-Seq v4 Ultra Low Input. Whole-study findings and limits: The secondary response was weaker but peaked faster, day 5 versus 15.

TCRdb re-called the 5' RACE reads through MiXCR, storing one row per CDR3 protein. This table holds hundreds of thousands of distinct CDR3 sequences, roughly 14% found once. This CDR3 is 16 amino acids long. J was trimmed by 2 bases and V by 0 bases; bases with no gene match: 8. In germline, CDR1 is DFQATT, CDR2 SNEGSKA (reference sequence). As regards this clonotype: Its matching antigen is unknown.

The sequence was collected from a man aged 25 to 40 who received the YFV17D yellow fever vaccine. Sequencing used PBMCs, obtained on the day of the yellow fever booster vaccination. The rearrangement joins TRBV20-1 to TRBJ2-3, with 7 bases matching TRBD2. CDR3 sequence reads: CSARDSPSGYTDTQYF. DNA for the CDR3: TGCAGTGCTAGAGATTCCCCTAGCGGCTACACAGATACGCAGTATTTT.